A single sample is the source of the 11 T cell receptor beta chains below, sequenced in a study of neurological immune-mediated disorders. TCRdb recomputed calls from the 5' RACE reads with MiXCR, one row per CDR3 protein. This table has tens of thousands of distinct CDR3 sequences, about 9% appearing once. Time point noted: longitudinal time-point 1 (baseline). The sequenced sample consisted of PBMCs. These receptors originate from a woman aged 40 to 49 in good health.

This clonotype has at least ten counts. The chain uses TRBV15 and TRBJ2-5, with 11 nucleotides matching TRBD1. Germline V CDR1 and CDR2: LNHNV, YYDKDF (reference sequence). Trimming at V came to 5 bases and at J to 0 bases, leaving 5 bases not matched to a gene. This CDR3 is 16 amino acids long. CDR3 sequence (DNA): TGTGCCACCAGCGGCTGGGACAGGGGGTACCAAGAGACCCAGTACTTC. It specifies CATSGWDRGYQETQYF.

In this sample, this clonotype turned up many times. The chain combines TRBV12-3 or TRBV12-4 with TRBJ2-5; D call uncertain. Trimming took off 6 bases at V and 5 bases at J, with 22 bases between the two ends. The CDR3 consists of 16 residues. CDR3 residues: CASSPPPDREDETQYF. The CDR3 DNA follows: TGTGCCAGCAGCCCACCACCGGACCGAGAGGACGAGACCCAGTACTTC.

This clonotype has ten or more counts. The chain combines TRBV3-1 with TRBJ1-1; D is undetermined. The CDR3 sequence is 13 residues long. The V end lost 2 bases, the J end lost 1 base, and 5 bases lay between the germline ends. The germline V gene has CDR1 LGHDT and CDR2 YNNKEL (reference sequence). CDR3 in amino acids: CASSQFQNTEAFF. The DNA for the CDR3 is TGTGCCAGCAGCCAATTTCAGAACACTGAAGCTTTCTTT.

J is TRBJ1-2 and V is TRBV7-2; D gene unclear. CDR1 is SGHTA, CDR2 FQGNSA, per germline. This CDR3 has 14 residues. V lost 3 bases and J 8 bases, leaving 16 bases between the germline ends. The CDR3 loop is CASSFQRRAGGYTF. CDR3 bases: TGTGCCAGCAGCTTTCAGCGGAGGGCGGGGGGCTACACCTTC.

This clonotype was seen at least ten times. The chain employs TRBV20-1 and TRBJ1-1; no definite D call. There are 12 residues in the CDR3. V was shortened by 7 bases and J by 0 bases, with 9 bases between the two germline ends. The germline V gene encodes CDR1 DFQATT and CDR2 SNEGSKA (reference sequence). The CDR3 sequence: CSVRSLNTEAFF. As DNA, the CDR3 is TGCAGTGTTCGCAGCCTGAACACTGAAGCTTTCTTT.

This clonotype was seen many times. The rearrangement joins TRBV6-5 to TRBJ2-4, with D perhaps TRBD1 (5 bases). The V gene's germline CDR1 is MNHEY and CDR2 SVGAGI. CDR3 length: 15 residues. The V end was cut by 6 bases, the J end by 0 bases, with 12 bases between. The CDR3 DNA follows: TGTGCCAGCAGCTCCCGACAGTTAGCCAAAAACATTCAGTACTTC. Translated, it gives CASSSRQLAKNIQYF.

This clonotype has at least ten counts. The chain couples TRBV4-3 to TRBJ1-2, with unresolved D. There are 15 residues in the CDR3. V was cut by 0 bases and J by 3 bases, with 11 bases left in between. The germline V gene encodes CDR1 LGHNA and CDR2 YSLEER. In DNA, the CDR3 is TGCGCCAGCAGCCAAGATGAAGGGTCCCACTATGGCTACACCTTC. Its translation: CASSQDEGSHYGYTF.

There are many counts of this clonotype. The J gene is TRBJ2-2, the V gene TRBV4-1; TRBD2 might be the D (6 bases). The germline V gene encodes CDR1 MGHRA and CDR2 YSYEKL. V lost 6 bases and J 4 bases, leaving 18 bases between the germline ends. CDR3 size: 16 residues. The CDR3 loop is CASREWGESRTGELFF. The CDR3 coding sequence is TGCGCCAGCAGGGAGTGGGGGGAGTCACGCACCGGGGAGCTGTTTTTT.

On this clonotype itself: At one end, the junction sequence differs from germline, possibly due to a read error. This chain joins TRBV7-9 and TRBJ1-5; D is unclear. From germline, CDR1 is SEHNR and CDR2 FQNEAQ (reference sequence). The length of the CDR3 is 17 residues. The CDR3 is CASSGPYPGGGSQPKHF. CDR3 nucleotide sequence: TGTGCCAGCAGCGGTCCATATCCAGGCGGAGGATCTCAGCCCAAGCATTTT. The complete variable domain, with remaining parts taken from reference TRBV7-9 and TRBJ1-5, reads DTGVSQNPRHKITKRGQNVTFRCDPISEHNRLYWYRQTLGQGPEFLTYFQNEAQLEKSRLLSDRFSAERPKGSFSTLEIQRTEQGDSAMYLCASSGPYPGGGSQPKHFGDGTRLSIL.

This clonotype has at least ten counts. As DNA, the CDR3 is TGCGCCAGCAGCTTGGCTGGGACAGACTACACTGAAGCTTTCTTT. Its translation is CASSLAGTDYTEAFF. The V and J genes are TRBV5-1 and TRBJ1-1, with 7 positions matching TRBD1. The ends lost 0 bases at V and 3 bases at J; junction bases unmatched: 5. Germline CDR1 SGHRS, CDR2 YFSETQ. This CDR3 contains 15 residues.

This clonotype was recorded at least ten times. This CDR3 is CATSDESSRQYF. The CDR3 DNA reads TGTGCCACCAGTGATGAGTCAAGTAGGCAGTACTTC. This chain links TRBV24-1 with TRBJ2-7; D uncertain. Germline CDR1 KGHDR, CDR2 SFDVKD. The ends were cut back, 3 bases at V and 9 bases at J, with 11 bases in the middle. The CDR3 totals 12 residues.